Presented here are 7 T cell receptor beta chains from one specimen sequenced in a study of T cell responses to AZD1222 COVID-19 vaccine. The data were produced by immunoSEQ multiplex PCR, yet TCRdb's version contains in-frame clones alone and is incomplete. Of 95,000 to 100,000 clones listed, 80% to 95% are singletons. This sample comprised peripheral blood, obtained 28 days after the second AZD1222 dose. The receptors were gathered from an adult who received the AZD1222 COVID-19 vaccine.

The CDR3 is CASSQEVGTSRPDTQYF. CDR3 DNA sequence: TGCGCCAGCAGCCAAGAGGTCGGGACCTCCCGTCCAGATACGCAGTATTTT. The chain carries TRBV4-1 and TRBJ2-3; D might be TRBD1 or TRBD2, each matching 5 bases. Per germline, CDR1 MGHRA and CDR2 YSYEKL. The length of the CDR3 is 17 residues. The V gene lost 0 bases and the J gene lost 4 bases, with 17 bases spanning the gap.

The chain couples TRBV19 to TRBJ2-1; weak D call: TRBD2 (5 bases). The CDR3 sequence is 13 residues long. The germline gives CDR1 LNHDA, CDR2 SQIVND (reference sequence). Trimming shortened V by 6 bases and J by 3 bases, and 9 bases separated the two germline ends. As DNA, the CDR3 is TGTGCCAGTAGCCTAGCCCGCTACAATGAGCAGTTCTTC. Translation gives CASSLARYNEQFF.

CDR3 region: CASSFRGHSYNEQFF. CDR3 bases: TGTGCCAGCAGTTTTCGGGGACACTCCTACAATGAGCAGTTCTTC. The gene calls are TRBV27 and TRBJ2-1; the D gene is possibly TRBD1 (6 bases). Germline-derived CDR1 and CDR2 are MNHEY and SMNVEV (reference sequence). The V gene lost 3 bases and the J gene lost 0 bases, with 9 bases spanning the gap. There are 15 residues in the CDR3.

V usage is TRBV18 and J usage is TRBJ2-5; D gene ambiguous. CDR3 size: 14 residues. Germline V gene lookup returns CDR1 KGHSH and CDR2 LQKENI. Deletions cut 0 bases from V and 1 base from J, with 6 bases between. CDR3 amino acids: CASSPPQFQETQYF. The CDR3 bases are TGTGCCAGCTCACCACCCCAGTTCCAAGAGACCCAGTACTTC.

The chain uses TRBV28 and TRBJ2-1, with TRBD2 identical over 7 bases. CDR3 length equals 14 residues. The J segment lost 7 bases and the V segment lost 5 bases, leaving 8 bases of the junction unmatched. Germline CDR1 MDHEN, CDR2 SYDVKM. The chain's CDR3 is CASSLGGSTNEQFF. DNA of the CDR3: TGTGCCAGCAGTCTCGGGGGGTCAACGAATGAGCAGTTCTTC.

CDR3 sequence: CASSYRDRGYTF. CDR3 nucleotide sequence: TGTGCCAGCAGTTACAGGGACCGCGGCTACACCTTC. The V and J genes are TRBV28 and TRBJ1-2; the D gene is possibly TRBD1 (6 bases). Germline V CDR1 and CDR2: MDHEN, SYDVKM. The ends were cut back, 4 bases at V and 8 bases at J, with 11 bases in the middle. This CDR3 is built from 12 residues.

The chain is built from TRBV20-1 and TRBJ1-3; no reliable D call. CDR3 length: 17 amino acids. Per the germline V gene, CDR1 is DFQATT and CDR2 is SNEGSKA (reference sequence). The germline V and J ends were trimmed by 3 bases and 0 bases, with 18 bases remaining between them. This CDR3 is CSASDWAVSRSGNTIYF. The DNA of the CDR3 is TGCAGTGCTAGTGATTGGGCAGTATCGCGCTCTGGAAACACCATATATTTT.